The following is a T cell receptor (beta chain) sequence with its context. As processed by the authors: How many nucleated cells were present was estimated from reference gene primer amplification. Sequencing used immunoSEQ multiplex PCR; TCRdb keeps in-frame clones, though not all of them. V, J and clone size are taken as reported in that table, and D and trimming were inferred from the DNA itself. The sample shows some 95,000 clones, nearly 90% of them seen only once. This sample was taken from a study of blood T cell repertoires in COVID-19. On the study more broadly: Collection of acute and convalescent COVID-19 samples took place in the United States, Italy and Spain. T cells, B-cell-depleted T cells, or PBMCs supplied cDNA or gDNA.

V was pared by 0 bases and J by 3 bases, with 5 bases of the junction left unmatched. The CDR3 has 15 residues. Germline assignment: CDR1 SGHKS and CDR2 YYEKEE (reference sequence). This receptor was obtained from an older man with acute or convalescent COVID-19. Material: peripheral blood. The V and J genes are TRBV5-5 and TRBJ1-2; 7 bases map to TRBD1. CDR3 residues: CASSLGGGRDYGYTF. Here the CDR3 DNA reads TGTGCCAGCAGCTTGGGAGGGGGCAGGGACTATGGCTACACCTTC.